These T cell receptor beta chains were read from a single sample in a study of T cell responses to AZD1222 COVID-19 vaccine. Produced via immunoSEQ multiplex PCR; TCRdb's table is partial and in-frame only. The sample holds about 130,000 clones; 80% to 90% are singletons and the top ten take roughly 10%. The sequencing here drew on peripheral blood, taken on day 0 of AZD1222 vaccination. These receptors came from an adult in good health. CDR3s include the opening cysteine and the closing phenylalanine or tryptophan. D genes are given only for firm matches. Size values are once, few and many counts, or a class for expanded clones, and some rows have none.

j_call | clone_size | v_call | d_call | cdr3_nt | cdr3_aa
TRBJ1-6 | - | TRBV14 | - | TGTGCCAGCAGCCTCGGGGGGGGGCGCTCCTATAATTCACCCCTCCACTTT | CASSLGGGRSYNSPLHF
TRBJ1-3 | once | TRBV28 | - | TGTGCCAGCCTCGACCGACACTCTGGAAACACCATATATTTT | CASLDRHSGNTIYF
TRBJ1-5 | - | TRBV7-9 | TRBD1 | TGTGCCAGCAGCCCCGTGGTGACAGGGCGAGGCAATCAGCCCCAGCATTTT | CASSPVVTGRGNQPQHF
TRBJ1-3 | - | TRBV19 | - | TGTGCCAGTAGTATGGGACTGTTCTCTGGAAACACCATATATTTT | CASSMGLFSGNTIYF
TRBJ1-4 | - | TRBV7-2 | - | TGTGCCAGCAGCTTAGTGGGCTATTCAACTAATGAAAAACTGTTTTTT | CASSLVGYSTNEKLFF
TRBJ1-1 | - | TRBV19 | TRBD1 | TGTGCCAGTAGTAAGGGACAGGGGATCGGCACTGAAGCTTTCTTT | CASSKGQGIGTEAFF
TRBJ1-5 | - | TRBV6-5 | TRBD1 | TGTGCCAGCAGTACCGCGACAGGGGGCGGTCAGCCCCAGCATTTT | CASSTATGGGQPQHF
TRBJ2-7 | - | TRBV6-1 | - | TGTGCCAGCAGTGAAGCGGGATTTCAATACGAGCAGTACTTC | CASSEAGFQYEQYF
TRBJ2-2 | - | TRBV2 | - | TGTGCCAGCAGCAGGGAGGATACCGGGGAGCTGTTTTTT | CASSREDTGELFF
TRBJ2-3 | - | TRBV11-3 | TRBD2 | TGTGCCAGCAGCTTAGGTCAGTGGACTAGCGGGGAAAGCACAGATACGCAGTATTTT | CASSLGQWTSGESTDTQYF
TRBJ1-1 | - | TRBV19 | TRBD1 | TGTGCCAGTATCTCGGACAGGGAGAACACTGAAGCTTTCTTT | CASISDRENTEAFF
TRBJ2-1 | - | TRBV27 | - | TGTGCCAGCAGTTTATCGTTGGTCAATGAGCAGTTCTTC | CASSLSLVNEQFF
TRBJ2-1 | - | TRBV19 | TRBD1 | TGTGCCAGTAGTATAGAGACAGGGGCTAGGCTAGGTGAGCAGTTCTTC | CASSIETGARLGEQFF
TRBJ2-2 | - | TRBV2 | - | TGTGCCAGCAGTGCAAGGGGGTCTGGCGGGGAGCTGTTTTTT | CASSARGSGGELFF
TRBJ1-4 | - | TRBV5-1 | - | TGCGCCAGCAGCTTGACAGCCCGTAATGAAAAACTGTTTTTT | CASSLTARNEKLFF
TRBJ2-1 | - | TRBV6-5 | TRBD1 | TGTGCCAGCAGTCCCCGGGACAGGGATCTCAATGAGCAGTTCTTC | CASSPRDRDLNEQFF
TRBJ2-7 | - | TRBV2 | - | TGTGCCAGCAGTGACAGCTACGAGCAGTACTTC | CASSDSYEQYF
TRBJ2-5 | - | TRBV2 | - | TGTGCCAGCAGTGATGGGGCGCGGGAGACCCAGTACTTC | CASSDGARETQYF
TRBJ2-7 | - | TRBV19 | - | TGTGCCAGTAGTATATCCGGGACGGGCGAGCAGTACTTC | CASSISGTGEQYF
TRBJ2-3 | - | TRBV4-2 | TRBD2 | TGTGCCAGCAGCCGTACCCCGGGACTAGCGGGAGTGGGGGCCTCCACAGATACGCAGTATTTT | CASSRTPGLAGVGASTDTQYF
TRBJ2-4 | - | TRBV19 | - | TGTGCCAGTAGTCCTGGAGGCAAAAACATTCAGTACTTC | CASSPGGKNIQYF
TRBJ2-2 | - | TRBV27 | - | TGTGCCAGCAGCAGCACCGGAATGAACACCGGGGAGCTGTTTTTT | CASSSTGMNTGELFF
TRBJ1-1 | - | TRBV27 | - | TGTGCCAGCTTTAGGGGAGGCAACACTGAAGCTTTCTTT | CASFRGGNTEAFF
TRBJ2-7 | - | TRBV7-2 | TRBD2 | TGTGCCAGCAGCCGGGGCGGGGGGGCCCACGAGCAGTACTTC | CASSRGGGAHEQYF
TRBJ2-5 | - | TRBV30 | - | TGTGCCTGGGGATTCCTAGCGCCAGGGGCCCAAGAGACCCAGTACTTC | CAWGFLAPGAQETQYF
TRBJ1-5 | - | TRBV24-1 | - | TGTGCCACCAGTGCGGCAGAGGTGAATCAGCCCCAGCATTTT | CATSAAEVNQPQHF
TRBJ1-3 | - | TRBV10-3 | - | TGTGCCATCAGTGATAGTCATGCAGGAAACACCATATATTTT | CAISDSHAGNTIYF
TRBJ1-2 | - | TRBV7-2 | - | TGTGCCAGCAGCTTACCCGGTGGGCCCTCGGGCTACACCTTC | CASSLPGGPSGYTF
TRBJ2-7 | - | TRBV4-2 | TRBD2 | TGTGCCAGCAGCCGGGGTATAGCGGGGGGGCCCGAGCAGTACTTC | CASSRGIAGGPEQYF
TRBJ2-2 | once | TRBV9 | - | TGTGCCAGTGCTAGCAGAACCACCGGGGAGCTGTTTTTT | CASASRTTGELFF
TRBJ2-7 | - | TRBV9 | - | TGTGCCAGCAGCGTAGGAGGCAGTTCCTCCTACGAGCAGTACTTC | CASSVGGSSSYEQYF
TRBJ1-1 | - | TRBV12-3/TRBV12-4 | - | TGTGCCAGCATTTCAGAGGGGGTCGGGGCTTTCTTT | CASISEGVGAFF
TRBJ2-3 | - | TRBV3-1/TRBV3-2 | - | TGTGCCAGCAGCCAAAAACTAGCAAGCACAGATACGCAGTATTTT | CASSQKLASTDTQYF
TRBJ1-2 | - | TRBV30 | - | TGTGCCTGGGCCCCAGGATCTGGATTATATGGCTACACCTTC | CAWAPGSGLYGYTF
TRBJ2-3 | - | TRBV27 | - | TGTGCCAGCAGTTCCCTAGTCACAGATACGCAGTATTTT | CASSSLVTDTQYF
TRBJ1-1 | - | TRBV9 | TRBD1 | TGTGCCAGCAGCGTAGACCCGGACAGGGTGAACACTGAAGCTTTCTTT | CASSVDPDRVNTEAFF
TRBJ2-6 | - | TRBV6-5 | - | TGTGCCAGCAGTTCTTACCGTTTGGCGGGGGCCAACGTCCTGACTTTC | CASSSYRLAGANVLTF
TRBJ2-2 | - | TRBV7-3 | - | TGTGCCAGCAGCTTAAAATACGGGACCCAAACCGGGGAGCTGTTTTTT | CASSLKYGTQTGELFF
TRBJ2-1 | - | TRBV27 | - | TGTGCCAGCAGTCCTTTTTCCCGCGGGTTGTACAATGAGCAGTTCTTC | CASSPFSRGLYNEQFF
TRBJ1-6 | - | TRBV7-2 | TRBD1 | TGTGCCAGCAGCCCTAGGGGACAGATTAATTCACCCCTCCACTTT | CASSPRGQINSPLHF
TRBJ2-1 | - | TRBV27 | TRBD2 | TGTGCCAGCAGTTTGACTAGCGGGGACTACAATGAGCAGTTCTTC | CASSLTSGDYNEQFF
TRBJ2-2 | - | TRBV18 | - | TGTGCCAGCTCCCCCCTCACTCCGGGCGTCGGGCCCGGGGAGCTGTTTTTT | CASSPLTPGVGPGELFF
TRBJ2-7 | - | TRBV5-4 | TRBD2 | TGTGCCAGCAGCTTGGGGGGAGTAGCGGGGGACCACGAGCAGTACTTC | CASSLGGVAGDHEQYF
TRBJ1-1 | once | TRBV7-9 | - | TGTGCCAGCAGCTTAGCGAGAACCCCAAAGGCTGAAGCTTTCTTT | CASSLARTPKAEAFF
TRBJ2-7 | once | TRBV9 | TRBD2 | TGTGCCAGCAGCGCCGGGACTAGCGGAAGCTACGAGCAGTACTTC | CASSAGTSGSYEQYF
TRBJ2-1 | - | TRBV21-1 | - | TGTGCCAGCTGCCCCGGGACTAGCGGATACAATGAGCAGTTCTTC | CASCPGTSGYNEQFF
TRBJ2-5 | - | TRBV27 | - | TGTGCCAGCAGTTTCGCGGGGGCGGGGGAGACCCAGTACTTC | CASSFAGAGETQYF
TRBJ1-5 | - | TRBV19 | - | TGTGCCAGTAGTATAGAAGGGGTGGGCAATCAGCCCCAGCATTTT | CASSIEGVGNQPQHF
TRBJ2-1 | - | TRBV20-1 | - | TGCAGTGCTAGTACAGCCTCAGGGATCCATGAGCAGTTCTTC | CSASTASGIHEQFF
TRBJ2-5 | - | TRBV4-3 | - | TGCGCCAGCAGCCAGAATGGAGGCTTTCAAGAGACCCAGTACTTC | CASSQNGGFQETQYF
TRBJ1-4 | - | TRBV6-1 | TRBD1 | TGTGCCAGCAGTGAAGAGGGGACAGGGGCAAATGAAAAACTGTTTTTT | CASSEEGTGANEKLFF
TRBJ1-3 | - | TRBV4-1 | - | TGCGCCAGCAGCCAAGAAGGGACACTTCTCGGCTCTGGAAACACCATATATTTT | CASSQEGTLLGSGNTIYF
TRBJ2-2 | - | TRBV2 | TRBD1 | TGTGCCAGCAACCAAGACACAGGGGGCGGCGGGGAGCTGTTTTTT | CASNQDTGGGGELFF